A single sample is the source of the 11 T cell receptor beta chains below, sequenced in a study of shared clonotypes between healthy human individuals. Terminally differentiated effector memory CD45RA+ cells were excluded by CCR7 positive selection of CD45RO-negative cells. Sequencing was performed with immunoSEQ multiplex PCR; in TCRdb, only in-frame clones are kept and a portion is missing. The data contain about 2.1 million clones, approximately 94% of them seen just once; the ten biggest clones take up more than 1.5%. The specimen was naive CD8+ T cells from PBMCs. The receptors stem from a man younger than 35 in good health. Some clones in this sample may be carry-over from other donors' samples.

V and J are TRBV13 and TRBJ2-7, with 13 bases lining up with TRBD2. The CDR3 has 16 residues. CDR1 and CDR2 (germline): PRHDT, FYEKMQ (reference sequence). With V trimmed by 6 bases and J by 2 bases, 7 bases remained unmatched. The chain's CDR3 is CASRGYGTSGTYEQYF. The CDR3 DNA sequence: TGTGCCAGCAGAGGTTACGGGACTAGCGGGACCTACGAGCAGTACTTC.

The rearrangement links TRBV4-1 to TRBJ2-7, with D unclear. Germline CDR1 and CDR2: MGHRA and YSYEKL. With 0 bases removed from V and 6 bases from J, the gap between germline ends came to 9 bases. This CDR3 has 13 amino acids. The CDR3 DNA sequence: TGCGCCAGCAGCCAAGAGTTCTCCCCCGAGCAGTACTTC. As protein: CASSQEFSPEQYF.

V usage is TRBV6-6 and J usage is TRBJ2-7; the D is unclear. CDR1 is MNHNY, CDR2 SVGAGI, per germline (reference sequence). V was trimmed by 2 bases and J by 7 bases, leaving 12 bases between them. The CDR3 has 13 amino acids. The CDR3 here is CASSYVVSDEQYF. CDR3 coding DNA: TGTGCCAGCAGTTACGTCGTCTCGGATGAGCAGTACTTC.

The V call is TRBV19, the J call TRBJ1-5, with 7 bases aligning to TRBD1. This CDR3 spans 16 amino acids. The junction had 6 bases not matched to a gene; V was cut back by 4 bases and J by 0 bases. Germline loops: CDR1 LNHDA, CDR2 SQIVND (reference sequence). The CDR3 here is CASSTPGGYSNQPQHF. The DNA for the CDR3 is TGTGCCAGTAGTACTCCAGGGGGGTATAGCAATCAGCCCCAGCATTTT.

This clone appeared a single time. Other DNA sequences within the sample encode an identical CDR3. This chain joins TRBV15 and TRBJ2-1; D gene unclear. V was shortened by 6 bases and J by 0 bases, with 6 bases between the two germline ends. Germline V gene sequence: CDR1 LNHNV, CDR2 YYDKDF (reference sequence). The length of the CDR3 is 13 residues. CDR3 residues: CATSFSSYNEQFF. CDR3 DNA sequence: TGTGCCACCAGTTTTAGCTCCTACAATGAGCAGTTCTTC.

This chain uses TRBV4-1 with TRBJ2-3; D gene uncertain. Germline CDR1 reads MGHRA; CDR2 reads YSYEKL. Trimming removed 1 base at V and 6 bases at J, with 14 bases between. This CDR3 is built from 15 residues. This CDR3 reads CASSQGINPRDTQYF. The CDR3 DNA sequence: TGCGCCAGCAGCCAAGGTATTAACCCCAGGGATACGCAGTATTTT.

The chain is built from TRBV28 and TRBJ1-1, with D hard to call. Germline values: CDR1 MDHEN, CDR2 SYDVKM. CDR3 length: 13 residues. V lost 3 bases, J lost 5 bases, and 10 bases lay in between. In DNA, the CDR3 is TGTGCCAGCAGTTTTAGTAGGGAAACTGAAGCTTTCTTT. Translated: CASSFSRETEAFF. Full variable domain (rest looked up from reference TRBV28 and TRBJ1-1): DVKVTQSSRYLVKRTGEKVFLECVQDMDHENMFWYRQDPGLGLRLIYFSYDVKMKEKGDIPEGYSVSREKKERFSLILESASTNQTSMYLCASSFSRETEAFFGQGTRLTVV.

The genes are TRBV5-1 and TRBJ2-5, with D tentatively TRBD2 (5 bases). There are 16 residues in the CDR3. In germline, CDR1 is SGHRS, CDR2 YFSETQ. V was cut by 1 base and J by 1 base, with 14 bases left in between. The CDR3 coding sequence is TGCGCCAGCAGCTTGCGGGAACCTTACCTCCAAGAGACCCAGTACTTC. Its translation: CASSLREPYLQETQYF. The full variable domain, its missing parts supplied by reference TRBV5-1 and TRBJ2-5, is KAGVTQTPRYLIKTRGQQVTLSCSPISGHRSVSWYQQTPGQGLQFLFEYFSETQRNKGNFPGRFSGRQFSNSRSEMNVSTLELGDSALYLCASSLREPYLQETQYFGPGTRLLVL.

This chain joins TRBV28 and TRBJ1-1; D gene uncertain. CDR1 is MDHEN and CDR2 is SYDVKM in the germline V gene. The CDR3 is 19 residues long. V lost 5 bases to trimming and J lost 0 bases, with 25 bases between them. Here the CDR3 DNA reads TGTGCCAGCAGTCCACCCTCTTTCACGGTGAGTCTGGTGAACACTGAAGCTTTCTTT. Translating it yields CASSPPSFTVSLVNTEAFF.

The chain uses TRBV9 and TRBJ2-7; possibly TRBD1 or TRBD2 for D (5 bases each). V was trimmed by 1 base and J by 2 bases, leaving 13 bases between them. In germline, CDR1 is SGDLS, CDR2 YYNGEE. This CDR3 comprises 15 residues. CDR3: CASSVSPEGTYEQYF. Here the CDR3 DNA reads TGTGCCAGCAGCGTATCACCTGAGGGGACCTACGAGCAGTACTTC.

The chain employs TRBV27 and TRBJ2-2; D uncertain. Germline V gene sequence: CDR1 MNHEY, CDR2 SMNVEV (reference sequence). The CDR3 totals 15 residues. The V end lost 2 bases, the J end lost 6 bases, and 13 bases lay between the germline ends. The CDR3 DNA sequence: TGTGCCAGCAGTTTAAAAGCCAGCTATGCCGGGGAGCTGTTTTTT. Its translation: CASSLKASYAGELFF.